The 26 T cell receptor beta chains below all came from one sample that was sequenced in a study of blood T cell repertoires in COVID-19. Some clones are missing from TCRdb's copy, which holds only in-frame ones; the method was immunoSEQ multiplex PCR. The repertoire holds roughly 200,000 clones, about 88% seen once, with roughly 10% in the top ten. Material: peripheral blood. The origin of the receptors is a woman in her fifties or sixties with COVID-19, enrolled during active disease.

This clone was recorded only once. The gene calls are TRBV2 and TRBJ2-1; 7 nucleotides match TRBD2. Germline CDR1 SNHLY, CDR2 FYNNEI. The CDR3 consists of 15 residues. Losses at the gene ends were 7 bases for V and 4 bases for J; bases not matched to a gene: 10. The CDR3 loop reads CASIPARGGYNEQFF. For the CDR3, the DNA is TGTGCCAGCATTCCTGCGCGCGGGGGTTACAATGAGCAGTTCTTC.

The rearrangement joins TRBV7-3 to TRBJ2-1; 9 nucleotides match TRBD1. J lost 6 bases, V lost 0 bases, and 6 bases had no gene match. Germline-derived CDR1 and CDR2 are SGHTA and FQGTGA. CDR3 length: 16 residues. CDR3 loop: CASSLTGTGKSNEQFF. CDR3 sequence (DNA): TGTGCCAGCAGCTTAACCGGGACAGGGAAGAGCAATGAGCAGTTCTTC.

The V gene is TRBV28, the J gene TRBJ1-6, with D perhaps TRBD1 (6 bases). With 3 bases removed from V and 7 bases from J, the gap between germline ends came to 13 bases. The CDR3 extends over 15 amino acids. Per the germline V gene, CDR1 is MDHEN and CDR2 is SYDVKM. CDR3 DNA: TGTGCCAGCAGTTTTTGGACAGTAAAAAATTCACCCCTCCACTTT. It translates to CASSFWTVKNSPLHF.

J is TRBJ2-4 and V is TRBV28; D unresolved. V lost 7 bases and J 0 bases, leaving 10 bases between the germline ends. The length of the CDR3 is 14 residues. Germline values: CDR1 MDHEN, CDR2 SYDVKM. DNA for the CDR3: TGTGCCAGCACCTTGAGTCTAGCCAAAAACATTCAGTACTTC. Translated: CASTLSLAKNIQYF.

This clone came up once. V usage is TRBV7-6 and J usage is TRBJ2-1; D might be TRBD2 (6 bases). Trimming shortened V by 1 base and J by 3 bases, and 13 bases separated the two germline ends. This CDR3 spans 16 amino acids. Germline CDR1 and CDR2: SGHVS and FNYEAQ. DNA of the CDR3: TGTGCCAGCAGCTTAGAGGCTAGCGTCAGCTACAATGAGCAGTTCTTC. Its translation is CASSLEASVSYNEQFF.

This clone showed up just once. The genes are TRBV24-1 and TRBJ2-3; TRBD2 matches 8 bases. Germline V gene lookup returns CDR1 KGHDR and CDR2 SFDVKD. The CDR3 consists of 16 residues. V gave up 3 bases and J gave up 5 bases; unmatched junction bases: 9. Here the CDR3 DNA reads TGTGCCACCAGTGATGTGGTAGCGGGGACGGGAGATACGCAGTATTTT. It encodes CATSDVVAGTGDTQYF.

In DNA, the CDR3 is TGTGCCAGTACCTCTGGGCCGGCAGCTAACTATGGCTACACCTTC. It translates to CASTSGPAANYGYTF. V is TRBV19 and J is TRBJ1-2; no reliable D call. Germline assignment: CDR1 LNHDA and CDR2 SQIVND (reference sequence). V lost 7 bases, J lost 0 bases, and 15 bases lay in between. This CDR3 has 15 amino acids.

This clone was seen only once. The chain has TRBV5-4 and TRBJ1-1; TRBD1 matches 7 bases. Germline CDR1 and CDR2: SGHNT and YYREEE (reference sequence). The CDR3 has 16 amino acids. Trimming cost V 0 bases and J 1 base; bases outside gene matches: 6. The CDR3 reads CASSLGQGVQNTEAFF. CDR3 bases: TGTGCCAGCAGCTTGGGTCAGGGGGTGCAGAACACTGAAGCTTTCTTT.

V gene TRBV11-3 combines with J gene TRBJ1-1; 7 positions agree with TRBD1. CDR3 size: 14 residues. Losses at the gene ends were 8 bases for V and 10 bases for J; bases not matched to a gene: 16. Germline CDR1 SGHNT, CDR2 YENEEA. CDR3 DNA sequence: TGTGCCAGCCGCCCTGACCGGGGACAGTCGGGAGCTTTCTTT. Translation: CASRPDRGQSGAFF.

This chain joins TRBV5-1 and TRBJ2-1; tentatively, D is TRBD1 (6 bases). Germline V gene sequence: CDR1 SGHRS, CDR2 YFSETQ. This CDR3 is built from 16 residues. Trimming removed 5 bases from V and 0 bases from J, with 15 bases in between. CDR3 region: CASSNPRTDSYNEQFF. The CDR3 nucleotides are TGCGCCAGCAGTAATCCGCGGACAGACTCCTACAATGAGCAGTTCTTC.

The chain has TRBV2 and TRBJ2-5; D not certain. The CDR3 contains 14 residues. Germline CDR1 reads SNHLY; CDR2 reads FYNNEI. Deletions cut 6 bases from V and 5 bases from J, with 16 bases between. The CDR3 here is CASSLLIPPETQYF. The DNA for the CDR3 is TGTGCCAGCAGCTTACTAATCCCGCCGGAGACCCAGTACTTC.

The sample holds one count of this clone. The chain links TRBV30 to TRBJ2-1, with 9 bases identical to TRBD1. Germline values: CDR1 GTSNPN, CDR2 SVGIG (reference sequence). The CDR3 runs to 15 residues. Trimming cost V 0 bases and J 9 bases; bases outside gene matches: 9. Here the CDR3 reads CAWSVGQGGFGEQFF. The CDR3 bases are TGTGCCTGGAGTGTGGGACAGGGAGGGTTTGGTGAGCAGTTCTTC.

The CDR3 sequence is CASSQGQQGAVTYEQYF. In DNA form, the CDR3 reads TGCGCCAGCAGCCAAGGGCAACAGGGGGCCGTTACCTACGAGCAGTACTTC. This chain links TRBV4-1 with TRBJ2-7, with 9 positions matching TRBD1. The junction had 9 bases not matched to a gene; V was cut back by 1 base and J by 2 bases. Germline V gene data show CDR1 as MGHRA and CDR2 as YSYEKL. The CDR3 is made up of 17 amino acids.

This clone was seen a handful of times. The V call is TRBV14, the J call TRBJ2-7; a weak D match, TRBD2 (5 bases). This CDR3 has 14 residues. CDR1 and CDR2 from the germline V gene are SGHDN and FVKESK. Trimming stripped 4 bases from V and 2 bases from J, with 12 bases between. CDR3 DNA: TGTGCCAGCAGCCCGAGGGTTGTTACCTACGAGCAGTACTTC. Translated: CASSPRVVTYEQYF.

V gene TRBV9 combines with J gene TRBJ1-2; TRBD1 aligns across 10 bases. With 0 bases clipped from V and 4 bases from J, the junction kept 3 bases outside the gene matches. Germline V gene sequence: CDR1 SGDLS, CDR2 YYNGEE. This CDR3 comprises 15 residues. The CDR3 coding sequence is TGTGCCAGCAGCGTAGATGGACAGGGGGTCTATGGCTACACCTTC. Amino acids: CASSVDGQGVYGYTF.

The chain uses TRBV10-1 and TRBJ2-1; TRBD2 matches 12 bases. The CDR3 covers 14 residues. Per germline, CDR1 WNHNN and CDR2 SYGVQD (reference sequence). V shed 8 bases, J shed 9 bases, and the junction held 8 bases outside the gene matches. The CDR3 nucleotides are TGCGCCAGCCTAGCGGGGGGGCCGGGGTGTGAGCAGTTCTTC. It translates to CASLAGGPGCEQFF.

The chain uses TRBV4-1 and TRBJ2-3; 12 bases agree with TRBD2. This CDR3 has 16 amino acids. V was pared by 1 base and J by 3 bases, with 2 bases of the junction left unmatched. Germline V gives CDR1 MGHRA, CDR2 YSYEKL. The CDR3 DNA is TGCGCCAGCAGCCAAGTAACTAGCGGGGGGACAGATACGCAGTATTTT. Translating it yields CASSQVTSGGTDTQYF.

The CDR3 spells CASSSDSVFNTDTQYF. The DNA for the CDR3 is TGTGCCAGCAGTTCTGACAGTGTCTTTAACACAGATACGCAGTATTTT. The chain carries TRBV28 and TRBJ2-3, with D possibly being TRBD1 (5 bases). This CDR3 spans 16 amino acids. V lost 4 bases, J lost 2 bases, and 16 bases lay in between. Germline CDR1 is MDHEN and CDR2 is SYDVKM.

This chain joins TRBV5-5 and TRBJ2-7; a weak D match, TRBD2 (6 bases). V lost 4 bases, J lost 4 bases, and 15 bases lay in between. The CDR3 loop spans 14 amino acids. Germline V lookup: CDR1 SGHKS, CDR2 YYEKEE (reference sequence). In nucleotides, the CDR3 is TGTGCCAGCAGCGGGGGGACTTCCCTATACGAGCAGTACGTC. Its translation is CASSGGTSLYEQYV.

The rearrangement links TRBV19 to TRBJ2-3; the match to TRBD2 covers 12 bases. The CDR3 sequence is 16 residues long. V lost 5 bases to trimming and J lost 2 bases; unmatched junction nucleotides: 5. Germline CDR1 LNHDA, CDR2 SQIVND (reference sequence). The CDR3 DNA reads TGTGCCAGTAGTCCCCGACTAGCGGGGGACACAGATACGCAGTATTTT. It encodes CASSPRLAGDTDTQYF.

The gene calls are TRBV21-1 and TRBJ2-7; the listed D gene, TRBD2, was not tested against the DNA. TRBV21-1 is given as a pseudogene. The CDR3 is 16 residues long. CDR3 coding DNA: TGTGCCAGCATCCTGTGGGCGGGGACGTCAACCTACGAGCAGTACGTC. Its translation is CASILWAGTSTYEQYV.

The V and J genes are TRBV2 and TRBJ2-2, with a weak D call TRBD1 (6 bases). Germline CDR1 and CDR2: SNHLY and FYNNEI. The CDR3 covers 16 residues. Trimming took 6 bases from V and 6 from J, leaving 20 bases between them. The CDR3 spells CASRQGTPGRAGELFF. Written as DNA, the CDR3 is TGTGCCAGCAGGCAAGGGACACCCGGTAGGGCCGGGGAGCTGTTTTTT.

CDR3 DNA: TGCGCCAGCAGCCAACATCTAGTAGCTCTCGTTAACTATGGCTACACCTTC. It encodes CASSQHLVALVNYGYTF. This chain links TRBV4-1 with TRBJ1-2; D remains ambiguous. CDR3 size: 17 residues. CDR1 and CDR2 from the germline V gene are MGHRA and YSYEKL. V was clipped by 2 bases and J by 1 base, with 17 bases between them.

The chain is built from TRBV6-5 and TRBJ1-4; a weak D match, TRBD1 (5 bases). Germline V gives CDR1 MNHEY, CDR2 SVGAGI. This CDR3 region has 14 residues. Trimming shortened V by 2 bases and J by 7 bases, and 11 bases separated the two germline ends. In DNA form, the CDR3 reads TGTGCCAGCAGTTACAGGGGATTTGGTGAAAAACTGTTTTTT. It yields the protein CASSYRGFGEKLFF.

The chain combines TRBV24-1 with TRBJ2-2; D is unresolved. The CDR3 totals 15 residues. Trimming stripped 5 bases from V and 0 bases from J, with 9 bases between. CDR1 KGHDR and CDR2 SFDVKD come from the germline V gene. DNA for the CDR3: TGTGCCACCAGTGGGCCCACCGCGAACACCGGGGAGCTGTTTTTT. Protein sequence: CATSGPTANTGELFF.

The CDR3 DNA follows: TGTGCCAGCACCAGGGGGGGGGAGCTGTTTTTT. Translated, it gives CASTRGGELFF. The genes are TRBV4-2 and TRBJ2-2, with 7 bases fitting TRBD1. V shed 7 bases, J shed 8 bases, and the junction held 1 base outside the gene matches. CDR1 is LGHNA, CDR2 YNFKEQ, per germline. There are 11 residues in the CDR3.